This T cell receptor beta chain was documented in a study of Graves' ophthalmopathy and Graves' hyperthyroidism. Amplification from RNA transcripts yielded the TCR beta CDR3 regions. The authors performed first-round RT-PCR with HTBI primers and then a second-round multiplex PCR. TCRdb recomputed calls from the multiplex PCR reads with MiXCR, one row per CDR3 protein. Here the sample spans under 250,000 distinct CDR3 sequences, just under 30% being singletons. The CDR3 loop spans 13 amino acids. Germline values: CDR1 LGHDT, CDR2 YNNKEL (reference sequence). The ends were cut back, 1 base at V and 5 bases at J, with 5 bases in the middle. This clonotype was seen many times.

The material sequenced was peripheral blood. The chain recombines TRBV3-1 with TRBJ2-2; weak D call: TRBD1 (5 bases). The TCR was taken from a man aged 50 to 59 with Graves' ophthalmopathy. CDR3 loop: CASSQAGTGELFF. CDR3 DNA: TGTGCCAGCAGCCAAGCAGGGACCGGGGAGCTGTTTTTT.